The present T cell receptor delta chain was sequenced within a study of γδ T cells in repeated Plasmodium falciparum infection. Study-wide points: Vgamma9/Vdelta2+ T cells showed a stable polyclonal repertoire with shared TCRgamma sequences. The Malian cohort came from a small rural village of predominantly one ethnic group.

Of note for this clone: Its specificity is unknown. It is likely a read error: a sequence one base away is far more abundant. The DNA is omitted, as the CDR3 cannot be located on it reliably, and the CDR3 follows TCRdb's listing.

Flow sorting of PBMC yielded separate Vgamma9/Vdelta2+ and Vdelta2-negative gammadelta T cell populations for bulk repertoire analysis. TCRdb reprocessed the multiplex PCR reads through CATT. Of tens of thousands of delta-chain clones listed, over 0.9% are singletons. In germline, CDR1 is GEAIGNYY, CDR2 EKD. The CDR3 has 18 amino acids, counting both end residues. No J gene was assigned, while the V gene was called as TRDV2. The sequence was collected from a pool of human donors (malaria-infected and uninfected, not separated). The source material was gamma-delta T cells from blood. CDR3: CACDTVQVGAGTPSKLIF.